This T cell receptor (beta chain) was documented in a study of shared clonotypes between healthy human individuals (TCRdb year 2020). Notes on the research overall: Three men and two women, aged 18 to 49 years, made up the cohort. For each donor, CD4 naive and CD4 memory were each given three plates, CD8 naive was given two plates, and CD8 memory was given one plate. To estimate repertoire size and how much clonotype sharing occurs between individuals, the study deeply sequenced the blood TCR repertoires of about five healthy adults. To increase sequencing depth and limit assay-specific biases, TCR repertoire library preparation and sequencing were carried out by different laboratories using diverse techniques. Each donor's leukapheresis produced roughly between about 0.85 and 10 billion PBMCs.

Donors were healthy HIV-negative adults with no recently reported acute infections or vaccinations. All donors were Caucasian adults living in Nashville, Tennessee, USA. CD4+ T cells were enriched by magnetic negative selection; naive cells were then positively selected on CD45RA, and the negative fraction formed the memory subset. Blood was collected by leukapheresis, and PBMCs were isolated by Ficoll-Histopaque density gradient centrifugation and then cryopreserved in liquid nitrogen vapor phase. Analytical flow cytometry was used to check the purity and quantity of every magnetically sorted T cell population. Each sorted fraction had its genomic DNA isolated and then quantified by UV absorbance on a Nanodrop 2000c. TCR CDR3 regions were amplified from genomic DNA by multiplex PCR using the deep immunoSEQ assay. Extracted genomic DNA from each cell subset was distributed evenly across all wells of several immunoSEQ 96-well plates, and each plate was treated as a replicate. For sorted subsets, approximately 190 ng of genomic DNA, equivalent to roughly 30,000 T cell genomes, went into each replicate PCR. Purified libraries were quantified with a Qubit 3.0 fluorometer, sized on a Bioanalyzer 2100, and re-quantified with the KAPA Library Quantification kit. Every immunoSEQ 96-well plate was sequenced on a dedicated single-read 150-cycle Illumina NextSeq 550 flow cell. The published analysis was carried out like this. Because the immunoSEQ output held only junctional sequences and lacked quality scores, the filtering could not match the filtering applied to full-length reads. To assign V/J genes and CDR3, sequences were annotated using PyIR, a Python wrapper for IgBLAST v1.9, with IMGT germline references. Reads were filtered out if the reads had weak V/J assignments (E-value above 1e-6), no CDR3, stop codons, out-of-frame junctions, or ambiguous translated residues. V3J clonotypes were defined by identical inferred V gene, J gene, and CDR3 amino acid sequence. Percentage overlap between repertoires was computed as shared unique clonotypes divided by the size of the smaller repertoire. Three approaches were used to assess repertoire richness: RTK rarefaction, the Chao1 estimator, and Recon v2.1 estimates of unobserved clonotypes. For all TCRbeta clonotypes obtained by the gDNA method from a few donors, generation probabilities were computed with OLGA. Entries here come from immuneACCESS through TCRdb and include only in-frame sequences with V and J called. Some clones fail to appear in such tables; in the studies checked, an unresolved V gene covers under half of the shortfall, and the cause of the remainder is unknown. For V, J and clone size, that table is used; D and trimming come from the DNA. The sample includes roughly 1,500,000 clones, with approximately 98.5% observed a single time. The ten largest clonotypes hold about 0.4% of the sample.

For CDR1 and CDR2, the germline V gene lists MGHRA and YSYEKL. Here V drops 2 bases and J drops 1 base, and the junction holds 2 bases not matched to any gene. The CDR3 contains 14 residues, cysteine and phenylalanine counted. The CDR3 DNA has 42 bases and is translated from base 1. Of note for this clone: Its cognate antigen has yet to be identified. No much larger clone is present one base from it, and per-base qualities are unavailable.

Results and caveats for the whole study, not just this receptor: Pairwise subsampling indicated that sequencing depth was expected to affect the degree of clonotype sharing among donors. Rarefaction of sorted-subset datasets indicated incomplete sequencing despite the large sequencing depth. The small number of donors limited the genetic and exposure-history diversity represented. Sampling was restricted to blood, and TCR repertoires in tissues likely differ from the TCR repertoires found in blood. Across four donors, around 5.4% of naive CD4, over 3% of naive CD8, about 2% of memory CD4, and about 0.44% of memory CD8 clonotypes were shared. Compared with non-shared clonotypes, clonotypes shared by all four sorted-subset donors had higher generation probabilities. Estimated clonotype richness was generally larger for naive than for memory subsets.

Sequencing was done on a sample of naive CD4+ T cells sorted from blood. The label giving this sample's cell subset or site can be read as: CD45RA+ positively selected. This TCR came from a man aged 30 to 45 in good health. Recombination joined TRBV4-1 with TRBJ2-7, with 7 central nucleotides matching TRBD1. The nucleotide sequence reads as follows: TGCGCCAGCAGCCAATTACAGGGGTCCTACGAGCAGTACTTC. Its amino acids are CASSQLQGSYEQYF.